These 25 T cell receptor beta chains were all obtained from the same sample, sequenced in a study of blood T cell repertoires in COVID-19. Generated by immunoSEQ multiplex PCR, the TCRdb table keeps only in-frame clones and is missing some. The sample gives tens of thousands of clones, approximately 82% of which show up once; approximately 10% is in the top ten. The sequenced sample consisted of peripheral blood. The receptors were gathered from a human donor in a cohort sampled during active COVID-19.

The V gene is TRBV28, the J gene TRBJ1-5; D uncertain. The CDR3 covers 14 residues. With 7 bases removed from V and 2 bases from J, the gap between germline ends came to 12 bases. The germline V gene encodes CDR1 MDHEN and CDR2 SYDVKM. The CDR3 nucleotides are TGTGCCAGCATATCGGCGGAAGGCAATCAGCCCCAGCATTTT. This translates into CASISAEGNQPQHF.

The chain uses TRBV7-6 and TRBJ2-1, with TRBD1 as a possible D gene (6 bases). Per germline, CDR1 SGHVS and CDR2 FNYEAQ. V was pared by 1 base and J by 3 bases, with 10 bases between. This CDR3 has 15 residues. The CDR3 DNA reads TGTGCCAGCAGCTTAGTGGGGGACAACTACAATGAGCAGTTCTTC. Protein product: CASSLVGDNYNEQFF.

The V call is TRBV7-2, the J call TRBJ1-2; 9 bases map to TRBD1. The J segment lost 5 bases and the V segment lost 5 bases, leaving 6 bases of the junction unmatched. Germline CDR1 reads SGHTA; CDR2 reads FQGNSA. The CDR3 runs 14 residues. The CDR3 reads CASSRGQGSYGYTF. The CDR3 DNA is TGTGCCAGCAGCCGCGGACAGGGGAGTTATGGCTACACCTTC.

V is TRBV3-1 (or the pseudogene TRBV3-2) and J is TRBJ1-4, with 7 positions matching TRBD1. Trimming removed 4 bases from V and 2 bases from J; junction bases left unmatched: 4. Germline lookup yields CDR1 LGHDT and CDR2 YNNKEL (reference sequence). CDR3 size: 15 residues. CDR3 protein: CASSLTGFTNEKLFF. Written as DNA, the CDR3 is TGTGCCAGCAGCCTGACAGGGTTCACTAATGAAAAACTGTTTTTT.

In this sample, this clone turned up once. The chain carries TRBV7-9 and TRBJ1-1, with a weak D call TRBD1 (6 bases). The germline CDR1 and CDR2 sequences are SEHNR and FQNEAQ (reference sequence). The CDR3 sequence is 16 residues long. V lost 3 bases, J lost 3 bases, and 17 bases lay in between. DNA of the CDR3: TGTGCCAGCAGCTTCGCCGCTTATTACAGGGACACTGAAGCTTTCTTT. Translated: CASSFAAYYRDTEAFF.

This clone was picked up one time. This chain uses TRBV6-5 with TRBJ2-7; 7 bases match TRBD1. V lost 4 bases, J lost 2 bases, and 5 bases stayed unmatched. CDR1 MNHEY and CDR2 SVGAGI come from the germline V gene. This CDR3 has 14 amino acids. CDR3 sequence: CASSLTGWTYEQYF. DNA of the CDR3: TGTGCCAGCAGTTTGACAGGGTGGACCTACGAGCAGTACTTC.

This chain links TRBV24-1 with TRBJ2-7; D call uncertain. Germline V gene lookup returns CDR1 KGHDR and CDR2 SFDVKD. This CDR3 is built from 12 residues. V was pared by 4 bases and J by 7 bases, with 10 bases between. DNA for the CDR3: TGTGCCACCAGTGACATTTTTAGAGAGCAGTACTTC. The encoded protein is CATSDIFREQYF.

V is TRBV29-1 and J is TRBJ2-3; 11 positions agree with TRBD1. Trimming took 7 bases from V and 5 from J; bases not matched to a gene: 5. This CDR3 region has 13 residues. The germline V gene encodes CDR1 SQVTM and CDR2 ANQGSEA. The DNA of the CDR3 is TGCAGCGGTGGACAGGGGGCGGGAGATACGCAGTATTTT. Amino acid sequence: CSGGQGAGDTQYF.

On this clone itself: Compared with germline, one end of the junction differs, possibly owing to a read error. The chain recombines TRBV7-7 with TRBJ2-5, with 7 bases identical to TRBD1. CDR1 SSHAT and CDR2 FNYEAQ come from the germline V gene (reference sequence). This CDR3 is 15 amino acids long. The CDR3 protein is CASSSNPGGEETQYF. DNA for the CDR3: TGTGCTAGCAGCTCGAACCCAGGGGGTGAGGAGACCCAGTACTTC.

The V and J genes are TRBV3-1 (or the pseudogene TRBV3-2) and TRBJ2-5; 10 bases line up with TRBD2. The CDR3 has 16 residues. Trimming took 4 bases from V and 1 from J; bases not matched to a gene: 6. The germline gives CDR1 LGHDT, CDR2 YNNKEL (reference sequence). The CDR3 spells CASSRGLAETQETQYF. CDR3 nucleotide sequence: TGTGCCAGCAGCCGTGGACTAGCGGAGACCCAAGAGACCCAGTACTTC.

The chain links TRBV6-6 to TRBJ2-1; 8 bases are a match to TRBD2. CDR1 MNHNY and CDR2 SVGAGI come from the germline V gene (reference sequence). Trimming took 7 bases from V and 4 from J; bases not matched to a gene: 12. The length of the CDR3 is 16 residues. The DNA for the CDR3 is TGTGCCAGCACCACAACGAGTAGCGGGGAGTACAATGAGCAGTTCTTC. Amino acid sequence: CASTTTSSGEYNEQFF.

The chain recombines TRBV6-4 with TRBJ2-7; tentatively, D is TRBD2 (6 bases). Looked up from germline, CDR1 is MRHNA and CDR2 is SNTAGT. The CDR3 has 13 residues. Trimming shortened V by 4 bases and J by 4 bases, and 11 bases separated the two germline ends. The CDR3 DNA reads TGTGCCAGCAGTGCCCGGGCGGGGTACGAGCAGTACTTC. Translating gives CASSARAGYEQYF.

The rearrangement links TRBV29-1 to TRBJ2-3; 9 nucleotides line up with TRBD1. CDR1 and CDR2 from the germline V gene are SQVTM and ANQGSEA. The CDR3 runs 13 residues. Trimming took 7 bases from V and 2 from J; bases not matched to a gene: 4. The CDR3 is CSGGQGSTDTQYF. CDR3 nucleotides: TGCAGCGGGGGACAGGGCTCCACAGATACGCAGTATTTT.

The rearrangement links TRBV27 to TRBJ2-5; 7 nucleotides align to TRBD1. Germline trimming cut 4 bases from V and 4 bases from J; bases unmatched to any gene: 6. The germline CDR1 and CDR2 sequences are MNHEY and SMNVEV (reference sequence). This CDR3 has 14 amino acids. The CDR3: CASSSSDRRETQYF. For the CDR3, the DNA is TGTGCCAGCAGTTCGTCGGACAGGAGAGAGACCCAGTACTTC.

The V call is TRBV19, the J call TRBJ1-2; 9 nucleotides match TRBD1. The CDR3 spans 14 residues. Per germline, CDR1 LNHDA and CDR2 SQIVND (reference sequence). J was trimmed by 7 bases and V by 2 bases; bases with no gene match: 5. The CDR3 bases are TGTGCCAGTAGTATAATGGGACAGGGATCTGGCTACACCTTC. It specifies CASSIMGQGSGYTF.

This clone was counted between two and nine times. The rearrangement joins TRBV9 to TRBJ2-7; D is perhaps TRBD1 (5 bases). Trimming cost V 3 bases and J 3 bases, with 13 bases left between them. The V gene's germline CDR1 is SGDLS and CDR2 YYNGEE. The CDR3 runs to 14 residues. Here the CDR3 reads CASSAGRDHYEQYF. The CDR3, as DNA: TGTGCCAGCAGCGCGGGCAGGGATCACTACGAGCAGTACTTC.

This chain connects TRBV28 to TRBJ1-2, with TRBD1 matching 11 bases. Germline V gives CDR1 MDHEN, CDR2 SYDVKM. The V gene end was trimmed by 7 bases and the J gene end by 8 bases; junction bases not matched to a gene: 21. The length of the CDR3 is 18 residues. CDR3 in DNA: TGTGCCAGCACCACCAGCATGGACGGGGGACAGGGGGTTGACGGCTACACCTTC. Amino acids: CASTTSMDGGQGVDGYTF.

The chain links TRBV27 to TRBJ2-2, with TRBD1 identical over 7 bases. Looked up from germline, CDR1 is MNHEY and CDR2 is SMNVEV (reference sequence). J was trimmed by 7 bases and V by 1 base; bases with no gene match: 15. The CDR3 covers 18 residues. The CDR3 is CASSLLGGVSALVGELFF. For the CDR3, the DNA is TGTGCCAGCAGTTTATTAGGGGGCGTATCAGCTCTGGTCGGGGAGCTGTTTTTT.

This clone was observed a handful of times. The chain joins TRBV18 to TRBJ1-5, with D tentatively TRBD1 (6 bases). V gave up 1 base and J gave up 6 bases, with 10 bases separating them. The CDR3 spans 14 residues. Germline values: CDR1 KGHSH, CDR2 LQKENI. This chain's CDR3 is CASSPQQGSQPQHF. The DNA of the CDR3 is TGTGCCAGCTCACCACAACAGGGAAGTCAGCCCCAGCATTTT.

The chain has TRBV28 and TRBJ1-3; D unclear. The CDR3 has 14 amino acids. The V end lost 8 bases, the J end lost 4 bases, and 15 bases lay between the germline ends. The V gene's germline CDR1 is MDHEN and CDR2 SYDVKM. The CDR3 loop reads CASSTPGLGNTIYF. The CDR3 DNA sequence: TGTGCCAGCTCGACCCCGGGTCTCGGAAACACCATATATTTT.

The chain carries TRBV19 and TRBJ2-3, with 9 bases that match TRBD1. The germline CDR1 and CDR2 sequences are LNHDA and SQIVND (reference sequence). This CDR3 is built from 16 residues. V shed 3 bases and J 4 bases; nucleotides not matched to a gene: 8. CDR3 nucleotides: TGTGCCAGTAGTATGAGGACAGGGGATTGGGCAGATACGCAGTATTTT. This sequence encodes CASSMRTGDWADTQYF.

The chain couples TRBV6-5 to TRBJ2-7; 10 bases line up with TRBD1. Per the germline V gene, CDR1 is MNHEY and CDR2 is SVGAGI. The CDR3 sequence is 14 residues long. J lost 7 bases, V lost 8 bases, and 11 bases had no gene match. The DNA of the CDR3 is TGTGCCAGCTCCCTGACAGGGGGCGGTGGGGAGCAGTACTTC. Translation: CASSLTGGGGEQYF.

The chain links TRBV5-5 to TRBJ2-7; D gene uncertain. The germline V gene has CDR1 SGHKS and CDR2 YYEKEE (reference sequence). V lost 1 base, J lost 0 bases, and 8 bases lay in between. This CDR3 has 14 residues. The CDR3 DNA reads as TGTGCCAGCAGCTTGATCAGAACCTCCTACGAGCAGTACTTC. It encodes CASSLIRTSYEQYF.

V gene TRBV11-2 combines with J gene TRBJ2-7; 9 positions agree with TRBD1. This CDR3 region has 16 residues. The trim removed 5 bases at V and 2 bases at J, leaving 10 bases unmatched. Germline V gene sequence: CDR1 SGHAT, CDR2 FQNNGV. Here the CDR3 DNA reads TGTGCCAGCAGCCCTCGCCGGGACAGGGCCACCTACGAGCAGTACTTC. Encoded protein: CASSPRRDRATYEQYF.

Here the CDR3 reads CASSSTSVSTDTQYF. In nucleotides, the CDR3 is TGCGCCAGCAGCTCTACTAGCGTCAGCACAGATACGCAGTATTTT. The chain employs TRBV5-1 and TRBJ2-3; 7 nucleotides match TRBD2. In germline, CDR1 is SGHRS, CDR2 YFSETQ. The CDR3 contains 15 residues. Trimming took 3 bases from V and 0 from J; bases not matched to a gene: 4. The complete variable domain, with remaining parts taken from reference TRBV5-1 and TRBJ2-3, reads KAGVTQTPRYLIKTRGQQVTLSCSPISGHRSVSWYQQTPGQGLQFLFEYFSETQRNKGNFPGRFSGRQFSNSRSEMNVSTLELGDSALYLCASSSTSVSTDTQYFGPGTRLTVL.